This T cell receptor beta chain emerged from a study of T cell responses to AZD1222 COVID-19 vaccine. TCRdb keeps only in-frame clones here, not all; method: immunoSEQ multiplex PCR. The table records approximately 77,000 clones, roughly 90% of them present only once. Doses given second, at about 4 or about 12 weeks, were pooled. Details on this clone: Antigen: not known.

Findings and caveats of the study: Clonal diversity was possibly underestimated, and the donors were mostly white British, with more females. Reports say nearly half of spike-specific TCRs go after unmutated variant regions.

The material sequenced was peripheral blood, taken 28 days after the second AZD1222 dose. This receptor was taken from an adult who received the AZD1222 COVID-19 vaccine.

CDR3 DNA sequence: TGTGCCAGCAGTTCCTCCCTAGCGGGAGGGCCCTACGAGCAGTACTTC. The encoded protein is CASSSSLAGGPYEQYF. The chain links TRBV27 to TRBJ2-7; 12 bases align to TRBD2. Germline V lookup: CDR1 MNHEY, CDR2 SMNVEV (reference sequence). This CDR3 contains 16 residues. V shed 4 bases and J 2 bases; nucleotides not matched to a gene: 6.